Given below is one TCR beta chain in context. This record belongs to a study of shared clonotypes between healthy human individuals. CD45RA-negative memory and CD45RA+ naive subsets were split from the CD4+ cells. V lost 5 bases and J lost 5, with 11 bases in between. CDR3 length equals 13 residues. The V gene's germline CDR1 is SGHNT and CDR2 YENEEA. Measured with immunoSEQ multiplex PCR; TCRdb has only the in-frame clones, and not every one. The sample yields millions of clones, approximately 93% seen once. Sequenced sample: naive CD4+ T cells from PBMCs. Regarding subset: CD45RA+ positively selected. The rearrangement joins TRBV11-3 to TRBJ2-3; D is uncertain. The receptor comes from a man younger than 35 in good health. Some clones in this sample may be carry-over from other donors' samples. The CDR3 here is CASSGITGDTQYF. CDR3 DNA sequence: TGTGCCAGCAGCGGGATAACGGGAGATACGCAGTATTTT.